The rows below give T cell receptor beta chains drawn from one sample of a study of human CD8 memory T cell subsets. TCRdb reanalyzed the 5' RACE reads and collapses them to one entry per CDR3 protein, without DNA. The sample totals thousands of distinct CDR3 sequences. Material for sequencing was CD8+ T cells from PBMCs. The source is a human donor in good health. Each CDR3 is given with its conserved first and last residue. Size is omitted from some rows. Given values are once, few, many or a class for expanded clones.

size,V,J,CDR3
medium-sized,TRBV5-8,TRBJ1-1,CASSSPPQKGYTEAFF
NA,TRBV5-1,TRBJ2-1,CASSVTSGGTNEQFF
NA,TRBV10-3,TRBJ2-7,CAISEGAGGNEQYF
NA,TRBV20-1,TRBJ2-3,CSASIGGLSTDTQYF
NA,TRBV7-9,TRBJ1-1,CASSSGWAEAFF
NA,TRBV28,TRBJ2-6,CASSLRLAELSGANVLTF
medium-sized,TRBV7-9,TRBJ1-2,CASSLERAYGYTF
NA,TRBV11-2,TRBJ2-7,CASSFGRGGLHSYEQYF
NA,TRBV7-9,TRBJ1-2,CASSLSENYGYTF
large,TRBV4-1,TRBJ1-1,CASSPSGTGGITEAFF
NA,TRBV30,TRBJ1-2,CAWSDQGEGYTF
NA,TRBV5-1,TRBJ1-2,CASSYSGDGYTF
NA,TRBV11-2,TRBJ2-2,CASSPEGGSFAGELFF
NA,TRBV4-2,TRBJ2-5,CASSQETLAGGRETQYF
NA,TRBV10-2,TRBJ2-1,CASKGGWNEQFF
NA,TRBV12-3/TRBV12-4,TRBJ2-3,CASSFSGGSDTQYF
NA,TRBV4-2,TRBJ1-2,CASSQGPLEVRDGYTF
NA,TRBV7-8,TRBJ2-5,CASSRTQGAFQETQYF
NA,TRBV5-1,TRBJ2-7,CASSLSGAEQYF
NA,TRBV7-6,TRBJ1-3,CASSLQQGFDTIYF
NA,TRBV4-2,TRBJ2-7,CASSQPALSGDEQYF
medium-sized,TRBV5-6,TRBJ2-7,CASSLGLGEDEQYF
NA,TRBV6-1,TRBJ2-1,CASSEWDTEQFF
medium-sized,TRBV7-2,TRBJ2-1,CASSPASGAYNEQFF
NA,TRBV19,TRBJ2-7,CASRDRGSYEQYF
NA,TRBV25-1,TRBJ2-5,CASTPIERGGRETQYF
NA,TRBV6-2/TRBV6-3,TRBJ1-1,CASNRMEGVVSEKRTEAFF
NA,TRBV7-2,TRBJ2-5,CASSLTGSWQETQYF
medium-sized,TRBV4-3,TRBJ2-2,CASSQGLAGAVGELFF
NA,TRBV4-1,TRBJ2-2,CASSQTGQITNTGELFF
NA,TRBV5-4,TRBJ2-5,CASSPRQGGQETQYF
NA,TRBV7-9,TRBJ1-3,CASSSTRGTYGNTIYF
NA,TRBV9,TRBJ1-4,CASSGTGDDEKLFF
NA,TRBV7-9,TRBJ1-1,CASSPVGNTEAFF
NA,TRBV7-8,TRBJ2-7,CASSAFGQGADEQYF